The 26 T cell receptor beta chains listed next were all sequenced from one sample in a study of cytomegalovirus exposure and HLA in healthy donors. The PCR contained 60 Vbeta and 13 Jbeta primers. Profiled with immunoSEQ multiplex PCR; TCRdb holds only in-frame clones, not every one. The repertoire holds 150,000 to 200,000 clones, with about 82% as singletons. The source material was PBMCs. These receptor sequences come from a woman in her thirties in good health and CMV-seronegative.

The chain couples TRBV6-1 to TRBJ1-2; 7 bases match TRBD1. Germline V gene data show CDR1 as MNHNS and CDR2 as SASEGT. V was clipped by 10 bases and J by 0 bases; unmatched bases: 8. There are 14 residues in the CDR3. This CDR3 reads CAIKWTGTNYGYTF. The CDR3 DNA reads TGTGCCATCAAGTGGACAGGTACTAACTATGGCTACACCTTC.

V and J are TRBV5-8 and TRBJ2-7, with 8 bases aligning to TRBD1. Germline V gene data show CDR1 as SGHTS and CDR2 as YDEGEE. The CDR3 has 14 amino acids. The J segment lost 2 bases and the V segment lost 0 bases, leaving 1 base of the junction unmatched. The CDR3, as DNA: TGTGCCAGCAGCTTGGGGACAGGGCCCTACGAGCAGTACTTC. Encoded protein: CASSLGTGPYEQYF.

This clone was counted a single time. The chain couples TRBV6-5 to TRBJ1-3; D is undetermined. The CDR3 contains 15 residues. From germline, CDR1 is MNHEY and CDR2 SVGAGI. The V and J ends lost 2 bases and 4 bases respectively, with 12 bases between them. CDR3 nucleotides: TGTGCCAGCAGTTACACACGGGGATTAGGAAACACCATATATTTT. Translated, it gives CASSYTRGLGNTIYF.

The chain combines TRBV19 with TRBJ2-1; 8 positions match TRBD1. CDR3 length: 14 residues. The germline V gene encodes CDR1 LNHDA and CDR2 SQIVND (reference sequence). With V trimmed by 4 bases and J by 6 bases, 5 bases remained unmatched. Here the CDR3 reads CASSTRTGSNEQFF. The CDR3 region has the DNA TGTGCCAGTAGTACTAGGACAGGGAGCAATGAGCAGTTCTTC. The whole variable domain, filled in from reference TRBV19 and TRBJ2-1, reads DGGITQSPKYLFRKEGQNVTLSCEQNLNHDAMYWYRQDPGQGLRLIYYSQIVNDFQKGDIAEGYSVSREKKESFPLTVTSAQKNPTAFYLCASSTRTGSNEQFFGPGTRLTVL.

The chain links TRBV7-9 to TRBJ1-6; TRBD1 is a possible D gene (5 bases). Trimming stripped 1 base from V and 7 bases from J, with 5 bases between. The CDR3 is made up of 13 amino acids. Germline CDR1 SEHNR, CDR2 FQNEAQ (reference sequence). CDR3 amino acids: CASSLEGNSPLHF. CDR3 DNA sequence: TGTGCCAGCAGCTTAGAGGGGAATTCACCCCTCCACTTT.

This chain uses TRBV5-6 with TRBJ2-7; TRBD1 matches 9 bases. CDR1 and CDR2 from the germline V gene are SGHDT and YYEEEE. V lost 3 bases and J lost 2; bases outside the gene matches: 6. This CDR3 is 15 amino acids long. In nucleotides, the CDR3 is TGTGCCAGCAGCTGGGGTACAGGGGGCACCTACGAGCAGTACTTC. This translates into CASSWGTGGTYEQYF.

Of note for this clone: This same CDR3 is encoded by further DNA sequences in the sample. The rearrangement uses TRBV7-9 and TRBJ1-1, with D perhaps TRBD1 (5 bases). The CDR3 has 13 amino acids. Germline V gene data show CDR1 as SEHNR and CDR2 as FQNEAQ (reference sequence). Trimming took off 5 bases at V and 2 bases at J, with 9 bases between the two ends. This CDR3 reads CASSPRVNTEAFF. The CDR3 region has the DNA TGTGCCAGCAGCCCCAGGGTAAACACTGAAGCTTTCTTT. The variable domain in full, completed from reference TRBV7-9 and TRBJ1-1, reads DTGVSQNPRHKITKRGQNVTFRCDPISEHNRLYWYRQTLGQGPEFLTYFQNEAQLEKSRLLSDRFSAERPKGSFSTLEIQRTEQGDSAMYLCASSPRVNTEAFFGQGTRLTVV.

V and J are TRBV5-6 and TRBJ1-2; D is perhaps TRBD1 (6 bases). Germline-derived CDR1 and CDR2 are SGHDT and YYEEEE. Trimming removed 5 bases from V and 7 bases from J, with 15 bases in between. This CDR3 is 13 amino acids long. DNA for the CDR3: TGTGCCAGCAGTTTACAGGGAAGGCGTGGCTACACCTTC. Translation: CASSLQGRRGYTF. The complete variable domain, with remaining parts taken from reference TRBV5-6 and TRBJ1-2, reads DAGVTQSPTHLIKTRGQQVTLRCSPKSGHDTVSWYQQALGQGPQFIFQYYEEEERQRGNFPDRFSGHQFPNYSSELNVNALLLGDSALYLCASSLQGRRGYTFGSGTRLTVV.

The chain employs TRBV7-9 and TRBJ1-6, with 9 bases identical to TRBD1. The CDR3 runs 15 residues. J gave up 8 bases and V 3 bases, and 5 bases lay outside the gene matches. Germline CDR1 is SEHNR and CDR2 is FQNEAQ (reference sequence). In DNA, the CDR3 is TGTGCCAGCAGCTTCTGGACAGGGGAAGATTCACCCCTCCACTTT. Its translation: CASSFWTGEDSPLHF.

V gene TRBV5-1 combines with J gene TRBJ2-5; 8 nucleotides agree with TRBD1. The germline V gene has CDR1 SGHRS and CDR2 YFSETQ. Germline trimming cut 6 bases from V and 2 bases from J; bases unmatched to any gene: 6. This CDR3 has 14 residues. CDR3 sequence reads: CASTYRGTQETQYF. In DNA, the CDR3 is TGCGCCAGCACCTACAGGGGGACGCAAGAGACCCAGTACTTC.

This chain uses TRBV2 with TRBJ2-3; 7 bases match TRBD2. The length of the CDR3 is 14 residues. The junction had 4 bases not matched to a gene; V was cut back by 3 bases and J by 4 bases. Germline CDR1 and CDR2: SNHLY and FYNNEI. CDR3 coding DNA: TGTGCCAGCAGTGAGGGAGGGGTTGCAGATACGCAGTATTTT. It codes for CASSEGGVADTQYF.

The chain links TRBV7-7 to TRBJ2-1, with TRBD2 identical over 7 bases. The germline V gene has CDR1 SSHAT and CDR2 FNYEAQ (reference sequence). The CDR3 extends over 14 amino acids. V lost 4 bases and J lost 0; bases outside the gene matches: 0. CDR3 sequence: CASSSSGSYNEQFF. CDR3 coding DNA: TGTGCCAGCAGCTCTAGCGGCTCCTACAATGAGCAGTTCTTC.

This clone was seen a few times. This chain joins TRBV7-9 and TRBJ2-1; 8 nucleotides match TRBD2. This CDR3 is built from 15 residues. Germline CDR1 reads SEHNR; CDR2 reads FQNEAQ (reference sequence). The trim removed 5 bases at V and 5 bases at J, leaving 8 bases unmatched. CDR3 region: CASSMTRTSNNEQFF. The CDR3 DNA follows: TGTGCCAGCAGCATGACTCGGACTAGCAACAATGAGCAGTTCTTC.

The chain combines TRBV5-1 with TRBJ2-5; a weak D match, TRBD2 (6 bases). Germline V lookup: CDR1 SGHRS, CDR2 YFSETQ. V was cut by 1 base and J by 5 bases, with 12 bases left in between. The CDR3 runs to 14 residues. CDR3 nucleotides: TGCGCCAGCAGCTTGCAGTACAGCGGGGAGACCCAGTACTTC. Translation: CASSLQYSGETQYF.

The chain employs TRBV10-1 and TRBJ2-1; possible D gene TRBD2, 6 bases. CDR1 is WNHNN and CDR2 is SYGVQD in the germline V gene (reference sequence). This CDR3 has 15 residues. Trimming left V 5 bases short and J 4 bases short, with 15 bases between. The CDR3 DNA follows: TGCGCCAGCAGTTCGGGACTGCGGCCGTACAATGAGCAGTTCTTC. This translates into CASSSGLRPYNEQFF.

On this clone: An end of the junction differs from the germline gene, which may be a read error. This chain uses TRBV7-7 with TRBJ2-2, with unresolved D. The CDR3 is made up of 14 amino acids. Germline assignment: CDR1 SSHAT and CDR2 FNYEAQ (reference sequence). The CDR3 region has the DNA TGTGCTAGCAGCTTAGTTAGGAACACCGGGGAGCTGTTTTTT. It translates to CASSLVRNTGELFF. The full variable domain, completed using reference TRBV7-7 and TRBJ2-2, is GAGVSQSPRYKVTKRGQDVTLRCDPISSHATLYWYQQALGQGPEFLTYFNYEAQPDKSGLPSDRFSAERPEGSISTLTIQRTEQRDSAMYRCASSLVRNTGELFFGEGSRLTVL.

There are a few counts of this clone. J is TRBJ2-7 and V is TRBV5-1, with TRBD2 identical over 8 bases. The CDR3 covers 15 residues. Trimming took 0 bases from V and 5 from J; bases not matched to a gene: 7. CDR1 is SGHRS and CDR2 is YFSETQ in the germline V gene. In DNA form, the CDR3 reads TGCGCCAGCAGCTTGGTGTCTAGCGGGCGCCACGAGCAGTACTTC. Amino acid sequence: CASSLVSSGRHEQYF.

J is TRBJ2-3 and V is TRBV19; 9 bases agree with TRBD1. With V trimmed by 10 bases and J by 3 bases, 11 bases remained unmatched. The CDR3 sequence is 15 residues long. The germline gives CDR1 LNHDA, CDR2 SQIVND (reference sequence). The CDR3 sequence: CATLDRGGWTDTQYF. In DNA, the CDR3 is TGTGCCACCCTAGACAGGGGGGGGTGGACAGATACGCAGTATTTT.

V is TRBV7-2 and J is TRBJ2-6, with 7 bases lining up with TRBD1. CDR3 length equals 17 residues. The junction had 4 bases not matched to a gene; V was cut back by 1 base and J by 1 base. Germline lookup yields CDR1 SGHTA and CDR2 FQGNSA. The CDR3 region is CASSLGQGLSGANVLTF. DNA for the CDR3: TGTGCCAGCAGCTTAGGACAGGGCCTATCTGGGGCCAACGTCCTGACTTTC.

There are a few counts of this clone. CDR3 amino acids: CSVRQGILETQYF. Written as DNA, the CDR3 is TGCAGCGTGAGACAGGGGATTTTAGAGACCCAGTACTTC. V and J are TRBV29-1 and TRBJ2-5, with TRBD1 matching over 8 bases. J was trimmed by 4 bases and V by 6 bases; bases with no gene match: 7. The CDR3 has 13 residues. The germline V gene has CDR1 SQVTM and CDR2 ANQGSEA.

This chain joins TRBV6-5 and TRBJ1-2; D gene uncertain. With 0 bases removed from V and 2 bases from J, the gap between germline ends came to 10 bases. The CDR3 length is 15 residues. CDR1 and CDR2 from the germline V gene are MNHEY and SVGAGI. CDR3 residues: CASSYSRSGNYGYTF. DNA for the CDR3: TGTGCCAGCAGTTACTCGAGATCAGGAAACTATGGCTACACCTTC.

The CDR3 sequence: CASRDDTRGNQPQHF. Written as DNA, the CDR3 is TGTGCCAGCAGAGACGATACGAGGGGCAATCAGCCCCAGCATTTT. The V call is TRBV2, the J call TRBJ1-5; D is unresolved. Germline V gene lookup returns CDR1 SNHLY and CDR2 FYNNEI. Trimming shortened V by 6 bases and J by 2 bases, and 14 bases separated the two germline ends. The CDR3 loop spans 15 amino acids.

J is TRBJ2-7 and V is TRBV9; D remains ambiguous. V was trimmed by 0 bases and J by 0 bases, leaving 10 bases between them. The CDR3 covers 15 residues. Germline CDR1 SGDLS, CDR2 YYNGEE. CDR3 region: CASSVAGSDSYEQYF. The CDR3 bases are TGTGCCAGCAGCGTAGCCGGGTCCGACTCCTACGAGCAGTACTTC.

The genes are TRBV25-1 and TRBJ1-4; 8 nucleotides line up with TRBD1. The junction had 6 bases not matched to a gene; V was cut back by 4 bases and J by 5 bases. This CDR3 has 15 amino acids. Germline V gives CDR1 MGHDK, CDR2 SYGVNS. This chain's CDR3 is CASSGDRDRNEKLFF. CDR3 nucleotides: TGTGCCAGCAGTGGAGACCGGGACAGGAATGAAAAACTGTTTTTT. Full variable domain (rest looked up from reference TRBV25-1 and TRBJ1-4): EADIYQTPRYLVIGTGKKITLECSQTMGHDKMYWYQQDPGMELHLIHYSYGVNSTEKGDLSSESTVSRIRTEHFPLTLESARPSHTSQYLCASSGDRDRNEKLFFGSGTQLSVL.

V gene TRBV10-1 combines with J gene TRBJ2-5; D is possibly TRBD1 (6 bases). Between the trimmed V and J ends, which lost 3 bases and 5 bases, there was a span of 10 bases. This CDR3 contains 13 residues. Germline CDR1 is WNHNN and CDR2 is SYGVQD (reference sequence). CDR3 nucleotide sequence: TGCGCCAGCAGTGACAGGGGCCCGGAGACCCAGTACTTC. This gives the protein CASSDRGPETQYF.

The chain is built from TRBV4-1 and TRBJ2-4; 11 bases map to TRBD2. Germline lookup yields CDR1 MGHRA and CDR2 YSYEKL. With 1 base clipped from V and 1 base from J, the junction kept 6 bases outside the gene matches. The CDR3 covers 18 residues. As DNA, the CDR3 is TGCGCCAGCAGCCAAGGGCTAGCGGGGGGATTCGCCAAAAACATTCAGTACTTC. Translated: CASSQGLAGGFAKNIQYF.